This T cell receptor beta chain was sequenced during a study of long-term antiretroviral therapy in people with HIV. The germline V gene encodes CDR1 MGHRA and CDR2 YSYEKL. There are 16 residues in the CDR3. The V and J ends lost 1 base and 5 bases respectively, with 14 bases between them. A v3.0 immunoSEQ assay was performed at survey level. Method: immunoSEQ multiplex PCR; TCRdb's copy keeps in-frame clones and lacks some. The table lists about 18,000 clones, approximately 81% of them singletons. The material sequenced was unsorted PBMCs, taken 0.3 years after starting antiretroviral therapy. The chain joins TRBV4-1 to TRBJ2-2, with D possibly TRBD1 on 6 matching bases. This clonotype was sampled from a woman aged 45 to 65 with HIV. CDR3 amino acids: CASSQVSQGWTGELFF. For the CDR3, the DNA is TGCGCCAGCAGCCAAGTCTCGCAGGGGTGGACCGGGGAGCTGTTTTTT.